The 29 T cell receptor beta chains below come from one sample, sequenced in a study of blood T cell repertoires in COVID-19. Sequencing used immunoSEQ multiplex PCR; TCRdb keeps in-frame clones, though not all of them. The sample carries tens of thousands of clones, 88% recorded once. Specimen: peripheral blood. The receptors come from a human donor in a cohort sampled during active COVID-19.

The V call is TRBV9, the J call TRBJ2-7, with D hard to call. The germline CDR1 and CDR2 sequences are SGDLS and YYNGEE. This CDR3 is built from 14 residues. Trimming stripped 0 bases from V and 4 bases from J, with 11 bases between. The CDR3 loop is CASSVDGSGYEQYF. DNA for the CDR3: TGTGCCAGCAGCGTAGACGGGTCCGGGTACGAGCAGTACTTC.

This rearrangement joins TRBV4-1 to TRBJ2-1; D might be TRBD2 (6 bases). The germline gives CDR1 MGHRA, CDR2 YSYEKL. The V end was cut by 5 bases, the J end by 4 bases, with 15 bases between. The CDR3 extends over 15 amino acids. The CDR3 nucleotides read TGCGCCAGCAGCGAGGACCCTGGGGGGTACAATGAGCAGTTCTTC. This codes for CASSEDPGGYNEQFF.

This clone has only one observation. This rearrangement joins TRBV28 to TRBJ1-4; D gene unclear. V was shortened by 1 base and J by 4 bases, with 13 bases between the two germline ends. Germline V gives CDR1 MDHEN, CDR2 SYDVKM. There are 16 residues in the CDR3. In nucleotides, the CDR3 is TGTGCCAGCAGTTTATACGACCGGGGTAGTAATGAAAAACTGTTTTTT. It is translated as CASSLYDRGSNEKLFF.

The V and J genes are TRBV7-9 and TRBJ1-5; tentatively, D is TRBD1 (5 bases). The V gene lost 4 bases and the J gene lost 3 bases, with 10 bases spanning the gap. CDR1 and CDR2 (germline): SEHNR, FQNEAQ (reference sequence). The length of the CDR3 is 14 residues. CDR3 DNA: TGTGCCAGCAGCTACACAGGAGCCAATCAGCCCCAGCATTTT. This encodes CASSYTGANQPQHF.

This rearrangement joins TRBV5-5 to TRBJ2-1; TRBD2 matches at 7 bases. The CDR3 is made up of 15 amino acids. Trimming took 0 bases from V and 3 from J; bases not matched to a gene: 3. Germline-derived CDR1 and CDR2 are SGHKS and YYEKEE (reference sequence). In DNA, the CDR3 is TGTGCCAGCAGCTTGGAACCGGGGGGCTACAATGAGCAGTTCTTC. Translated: CASSLEPGGYNEQFF.

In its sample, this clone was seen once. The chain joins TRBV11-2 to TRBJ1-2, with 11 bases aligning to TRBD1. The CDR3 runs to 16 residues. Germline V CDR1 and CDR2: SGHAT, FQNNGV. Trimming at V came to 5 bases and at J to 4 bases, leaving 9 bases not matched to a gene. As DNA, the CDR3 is TGTGCCAGCAGCGAGATCCGGGACAGGGGGACCTATGGCTACACCTTC. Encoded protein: CASSEIRDRGTYGYTF.

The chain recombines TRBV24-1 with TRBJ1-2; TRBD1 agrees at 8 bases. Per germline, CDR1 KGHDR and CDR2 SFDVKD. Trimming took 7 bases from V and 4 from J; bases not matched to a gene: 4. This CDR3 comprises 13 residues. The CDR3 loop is CATSDGQGYGYTF. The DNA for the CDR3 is TGTGCCACCAGCGATGGACAGGGCTATGGCTACACCTTC.

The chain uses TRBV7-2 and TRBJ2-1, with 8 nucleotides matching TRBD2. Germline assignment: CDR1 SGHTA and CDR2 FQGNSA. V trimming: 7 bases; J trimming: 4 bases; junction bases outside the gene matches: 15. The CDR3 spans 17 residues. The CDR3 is CASNLLGQGGGYNEQFF. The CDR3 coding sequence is TGTGCCAGCAACCTATTGGGCCAGGGCGGGGGGTACAATGAGCAGTTCTTC.

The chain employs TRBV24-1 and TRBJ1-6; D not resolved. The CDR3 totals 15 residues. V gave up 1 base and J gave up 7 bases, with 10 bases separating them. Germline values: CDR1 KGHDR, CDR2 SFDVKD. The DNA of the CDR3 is TGTGCCACCAGTGATTTCCGCGGGGAAAATTCACCCCTCCACTTT. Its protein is CATSDFRGENSPLHF.

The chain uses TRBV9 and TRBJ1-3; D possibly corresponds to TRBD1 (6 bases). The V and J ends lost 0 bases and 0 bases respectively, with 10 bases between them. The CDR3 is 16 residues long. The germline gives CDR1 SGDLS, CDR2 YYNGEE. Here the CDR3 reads CASSVGGGNSGNTIYF. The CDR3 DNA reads TGTGCCAGCAGCGTAGGAGGGGGAAACTCTGGAAACACCATATATTTT.

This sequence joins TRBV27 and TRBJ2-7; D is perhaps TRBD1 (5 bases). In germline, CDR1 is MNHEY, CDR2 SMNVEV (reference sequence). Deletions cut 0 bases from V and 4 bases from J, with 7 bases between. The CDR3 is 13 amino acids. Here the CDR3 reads CASSLSKGYEQYF. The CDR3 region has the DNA TGTGCCAGCAGTTTATCGAAGGGGTACGAGCAGTACTTC.

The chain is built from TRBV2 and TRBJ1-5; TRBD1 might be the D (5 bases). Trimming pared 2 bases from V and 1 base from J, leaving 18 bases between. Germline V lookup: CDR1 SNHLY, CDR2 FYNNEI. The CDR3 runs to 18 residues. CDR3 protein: CASSERPGPQRSNQPQHF. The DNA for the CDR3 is TGTGCCAGCAGTGAAAGGCCAGGGCCACAGAGGAGCAATCAGCCCCAGCATTTT.

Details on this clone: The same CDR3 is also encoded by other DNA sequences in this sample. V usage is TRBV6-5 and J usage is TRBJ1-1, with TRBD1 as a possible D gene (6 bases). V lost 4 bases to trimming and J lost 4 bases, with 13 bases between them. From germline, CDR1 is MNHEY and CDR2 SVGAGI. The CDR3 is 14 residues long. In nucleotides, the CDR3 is TGTGCCAGCAGTTCCTCGGGAGGGGGCACTGAAGCTTTCTTT. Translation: CASSSSGGGTEAFF.

The CDR3, as DNA: TGTGCCAGCAGTTACCTGGGACAGGGCGCCTACGAGCAGTACTTC. It yields the protein CASSYLGQGAYEQYF. The J gene is TRBJ2-7, the V gene TRBV27; 9 nucleotides align to TRBD1. Germline CDR1 and CDR2: MNHEY and SMNVEV (reference sequence). This CDR3 is 15 amino acids long. V trimming: 4 bases; J trimming: 2 bases; junction bases outside the gene matches: 6.

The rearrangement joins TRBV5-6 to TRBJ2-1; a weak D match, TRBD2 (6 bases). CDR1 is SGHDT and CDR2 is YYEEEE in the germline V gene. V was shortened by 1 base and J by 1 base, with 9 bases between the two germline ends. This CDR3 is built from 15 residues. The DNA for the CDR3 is TGTGCCAGCAGCTTGTTCGGAGGGTCCTACAATGAGCAGTTCTTC. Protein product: CASSLFGGSYNEQFF. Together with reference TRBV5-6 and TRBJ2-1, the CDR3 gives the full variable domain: DAGVTQSPTHLIKTRGQQVTLRCSPKSGHDTVSWYQQALGQGPQFIFQYYEEEERQRGNFPDRFSGHQFPNYSSELNVNALLLGDSALYLCASSLFGGSYNEQFFGPGTRLTVL.

CDR3 sequence reads: CSASEQYTEAFF. The DNA for the CDR3 is TGCAGTGCTAGTGAACAGTACACTGAAGCTTTCTTT. The chain combines TRBV20-1 with TRBJ1-1, with D uncertain. This CDR3 spans 12 amino acids. Germline V lookup: CDR1 DFQATT, CDR2 SNEGSKA (reference sequence). Trimming removed 3 bases from V and 3 bases from J, with 8 bases in between.

The CDR3 bases are TGTGCCACCCCGGAGGCCGGGACTAGCGGTATCTACAATGAGCAGTTCTTC. This gives the protein CATPEAGTSGIYNEQFF. The rearrangement uses TRBV7-9 and TRBJ2-1; 11 positions agree with TRBD2. This CDR3 has 17 amino acids. Germline V gene data show CDR1 as SEHNR and CDR2 as FQNEAQ (reference sequence). With V trimmed by 10 bases and J by 3 bases, 14 bases remained unmatched.

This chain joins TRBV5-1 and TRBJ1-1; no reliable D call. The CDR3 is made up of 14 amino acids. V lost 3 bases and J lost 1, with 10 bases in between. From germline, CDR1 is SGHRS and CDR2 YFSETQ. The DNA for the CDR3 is TGCGCCAGCAGCTACTTACAGCAGAACACTGAAGCTTTCTTT. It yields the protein CASSYLQQNTEAFF.

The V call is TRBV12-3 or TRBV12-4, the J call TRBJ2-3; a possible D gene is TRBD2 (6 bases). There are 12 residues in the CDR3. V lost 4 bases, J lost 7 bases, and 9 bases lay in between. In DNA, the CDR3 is TGTGCCAGCAGTTCCGGGAGATATACGCAGTATTTT. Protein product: CASSSGRYTQYF.

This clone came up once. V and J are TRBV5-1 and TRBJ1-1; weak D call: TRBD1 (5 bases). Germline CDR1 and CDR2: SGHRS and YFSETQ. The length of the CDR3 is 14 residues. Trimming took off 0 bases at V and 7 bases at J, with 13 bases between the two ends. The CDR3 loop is CASSLEGGVGEAFF. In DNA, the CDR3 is TGCGCCAGCAGCTTGGAAGGAGGGGTTGGTGAAGCTTTCTTT.

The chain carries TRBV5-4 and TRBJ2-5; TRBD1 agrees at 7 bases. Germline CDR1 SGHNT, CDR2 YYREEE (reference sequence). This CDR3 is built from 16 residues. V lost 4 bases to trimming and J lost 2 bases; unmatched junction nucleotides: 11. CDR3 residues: CASSLRTGTPQETQYF. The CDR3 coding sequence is TGTGCCAGCAGCCTAAGGACAGGAACCCCACAAGAGACCCAGTACTTC.

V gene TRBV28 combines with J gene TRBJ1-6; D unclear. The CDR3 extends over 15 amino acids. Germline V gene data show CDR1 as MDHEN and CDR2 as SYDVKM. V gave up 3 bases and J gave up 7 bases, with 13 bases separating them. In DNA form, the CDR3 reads TGTGCCAGCAGTTTCTTCGTCTTGGGCAATTCACCCCTCCACTTT. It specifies CASSFFVLGNSPLHF. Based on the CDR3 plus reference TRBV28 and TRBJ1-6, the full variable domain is DVKVTQSSRYLVKRTGEKVFLECVQDMDHENMFWYRQDPGLGLRLIYFSYDVKMKEKGDIPEGYSVSREKKERFSLILESASTNQTSMYLCASSFFVLGNSPLHFGNGTRLTVT.

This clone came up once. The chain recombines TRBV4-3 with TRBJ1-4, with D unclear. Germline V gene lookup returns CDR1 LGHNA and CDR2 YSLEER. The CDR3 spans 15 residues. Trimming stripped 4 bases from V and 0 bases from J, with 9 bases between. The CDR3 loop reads CASSPDPATNEKLFF. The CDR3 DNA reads TGCGCCAGCAGCCCAGACCCTGCAACTAATGAAAAACTGTTTTTT.

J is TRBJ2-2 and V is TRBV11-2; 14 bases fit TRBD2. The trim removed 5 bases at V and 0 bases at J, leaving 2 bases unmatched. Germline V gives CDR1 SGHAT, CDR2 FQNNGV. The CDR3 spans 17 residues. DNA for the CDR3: TGTGCCAGCAGCCGACTAGCGGGGGGGCCGAACACCGGGGAGCTGTTTTTT. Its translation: CASSRLAGGPNTGELFF.

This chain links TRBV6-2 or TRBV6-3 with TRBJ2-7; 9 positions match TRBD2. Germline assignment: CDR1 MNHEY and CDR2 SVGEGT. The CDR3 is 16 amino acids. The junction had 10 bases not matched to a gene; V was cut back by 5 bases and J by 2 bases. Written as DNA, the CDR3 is TGTGCCAGCAGTCATACCCTTAGCGGGGGAACCTACGAGCAGTACTTC. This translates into CASSHTLSGGTYEQYF.

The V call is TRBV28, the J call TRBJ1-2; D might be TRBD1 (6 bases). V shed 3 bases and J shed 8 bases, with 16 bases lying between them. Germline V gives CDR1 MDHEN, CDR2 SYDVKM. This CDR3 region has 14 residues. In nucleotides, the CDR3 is TGTGCCAGCAGTTTTTTCAAGGCAGGGGAGGGCTACACCTTC. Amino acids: CASSFFKAGEGYTF.

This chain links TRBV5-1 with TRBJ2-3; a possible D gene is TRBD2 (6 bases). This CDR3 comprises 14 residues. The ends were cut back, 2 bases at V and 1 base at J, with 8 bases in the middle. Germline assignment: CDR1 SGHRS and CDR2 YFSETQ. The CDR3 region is CASSLSGRTDTQYF. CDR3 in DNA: TGCGCCAGCAGCTTAAGCGGGCGCACAGATACGCAGTATTTT.

The CDR3 nucleotides are TGCGCCAGCAGCCTGGGACAGGGGGCGGTTCAGCCCCAGCATTTT. This codes for CASSLGQGAVQPQHF. The V gene is TRBV4-1, the J gene TRBJ1-5; 12 nucleotides agree with TRBD1. Germline trimming cut 4 bases from V and 6 bases from J; bases unmatched to any gene: 4. Germline lookup yields CDR1 MGHRA and CDR2 YSYEKL. This CDR3 is 15 amino acids long.

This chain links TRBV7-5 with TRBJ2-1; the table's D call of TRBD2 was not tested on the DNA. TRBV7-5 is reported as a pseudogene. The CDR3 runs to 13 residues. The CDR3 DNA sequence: TGTGCCAGAACCCGGGAGGGTGGAAATGAGCAGTTCTTC. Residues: CARTREGGNEQFF.